The entry that follows covers one T cell receptor beta chain sequence. The specificity of this receptor is unknown. No much larger clone is present one base from it, and per-base qualities are unavailable. This sample stems from a study of blood T cell repertoires in COVID-19 (TCRdb year 2020). About the study as a whole: The collaborator samples originated in the United States, Italy and Spain and spanned the acute and convalescent phases of COVID-19. The prospective study material was composed of cDNA or gDNA derived from T cells, B-cell-depleted T cells, or PBMCs. The dataset comprised deeply sampled blood TCRbeta repertoires from subjects exposed to, actively infected with, or recovered from COVID-19. The repertoires were made available in a free public database intended to serve as a resource for research on the immune response to SARS-CoV-2. Samples were obtained from the ongoing ImmuneRACE study (first 160 participants) and from 1,000 to 1,500 subjects provided by 6 global collaborators. Sample metadata almost always included a de-identified subject ID, COVID-19 status, age in years and sex. Where available, HLA class I and class II types were taken from metadata supplied by the sample provider and were not determined by assay-based typing. Beyond this particular receptor, the publication reports: Clinical and demographic metadata were provided uncurated, with the amount varying by source and participant.

One collaborating source in Seattle enrolled patients during active infection and followed them longitudinally through the course of disease. Collaborating institutions collected whole blood in K2EDTA tubes following their own protocols. Collaborator samples were shipped for TCRbeta analysis as frozen whole blood, isolated PBMCs, or DNA extracted from either sample type. The immunoSEQ Assay, a bias-controlled multiplex PCR, was used to amplify TCRbeta CDR3 regions from genomic DNA. For the original study's pipeline: Within the assay, amplification of reference gene primers was used to estimate how many nucleated cells each sample contained. Sequence reads were collapsed and filtered to measure the absolute abundance of every unique TCRbeta CDR3 rearrangement. For each sample, productive Simpson clonality was calculated by taking the square root of Simpson's diversity index across productive rearrangements. TCRdb obtained this table from immuneACCESS and retained in-frame rearrangements with V and J assigned. These tables miss some clones; where compared with another copy, unresolved V genes account for less than half of the shortfall, and the remainder is unexplained. The D gene and trimming were derived from the DNA, and the V and J assignments and clone size from that table. Recorded for this sample are almost 400,000 clones; around 87% of them occurred a single time. Approximately 2.4% of the sample rests with the top ten.

The CDR3 spans 14 residues, from the cysteine through the phenylalanine. Left in the record is the CDR3 DNA by itself, 42 bases read in frame from the first base. The V end gives up 4 bases and the J end 4 bases, leaving 6 bases in the junction not matched to a gene. CDR1 SGHRS and CDR2 YFSETQ are derived from the germline V gene. Sequenced sample: peripheral blood. This TCR was recovered from an older woman with COVID-19, enrolled during active disease. Rearrangement joined TRBV5-1 to TRBJ1-1; TRBD1 lines up with 8 middle nucleotides. The CDR3 region: CASSKGQGTTEAFF. The nucleotides are TGCGCCAGCAGCAAAGGACAGGGTACCACTGAAGCTTTCTTT.